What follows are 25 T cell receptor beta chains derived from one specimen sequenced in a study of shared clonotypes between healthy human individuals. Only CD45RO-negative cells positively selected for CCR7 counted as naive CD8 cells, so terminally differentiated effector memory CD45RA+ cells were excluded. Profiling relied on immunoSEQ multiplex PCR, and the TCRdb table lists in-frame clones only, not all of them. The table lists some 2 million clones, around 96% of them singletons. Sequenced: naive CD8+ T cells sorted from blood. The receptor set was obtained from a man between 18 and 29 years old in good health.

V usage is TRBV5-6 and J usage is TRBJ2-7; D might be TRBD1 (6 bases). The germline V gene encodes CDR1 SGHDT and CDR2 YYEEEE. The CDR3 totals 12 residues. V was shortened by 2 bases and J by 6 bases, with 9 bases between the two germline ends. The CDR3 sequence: CASSFGTLEQYF. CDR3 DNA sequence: TGTGCCAGCAGCTTCGGGACACTCGAGCAGTACTTC.

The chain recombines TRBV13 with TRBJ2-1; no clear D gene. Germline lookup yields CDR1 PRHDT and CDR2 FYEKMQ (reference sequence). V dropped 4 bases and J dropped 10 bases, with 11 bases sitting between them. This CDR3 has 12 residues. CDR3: CASSSGVREQFF. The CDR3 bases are TGTGCCAGCAGCTCGGGTGTCAGAGAGCAGTTCTTC.

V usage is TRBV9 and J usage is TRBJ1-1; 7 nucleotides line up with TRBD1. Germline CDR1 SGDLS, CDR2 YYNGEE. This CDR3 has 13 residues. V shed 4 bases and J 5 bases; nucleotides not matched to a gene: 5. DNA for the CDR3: TGTGCCAGCAGCACCACAGGGGAAACTGAAGCTTTCTTT. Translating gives CASSTTGETEAFF. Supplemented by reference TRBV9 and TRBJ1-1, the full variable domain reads DSGVTQTPKHLITATGQRVTLRCSPRSGDLSVYWYQQSLDQGLQFLIQYYNGEERAKGNILERFSAQQFPDLHSELNLSSLELGDSALYFCASSTTGETEAFFGQGTRLTVV.

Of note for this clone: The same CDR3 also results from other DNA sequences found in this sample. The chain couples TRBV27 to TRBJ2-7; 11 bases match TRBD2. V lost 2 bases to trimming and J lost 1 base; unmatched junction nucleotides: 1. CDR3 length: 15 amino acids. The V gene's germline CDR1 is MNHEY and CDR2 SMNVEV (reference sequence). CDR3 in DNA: TGTGCCAGCAGTTTACTAGCGGGGGGTTCCTACGAGCAGTACTTC. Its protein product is CASSLLAGGSYEQYF.

The CDR3 loop reads CASSLEGGLTDTQYF. CDR3 nucleotide sequence: TGCGCCAGCAGCTTGGAGGGGGGCCTGACAGATACGCAGTATTTT. V gene TRBV5-1 combines with J gene TRBJ2-3; D may be TRBD1 or TRBD2 (6 bases each). Germline values: CDR1 SGHRS, CDR2 YFSETQ. Trimming removed 0 bases from V and 3 bases from J, with 11 bases in between. This CDR3 contains 15 residues.

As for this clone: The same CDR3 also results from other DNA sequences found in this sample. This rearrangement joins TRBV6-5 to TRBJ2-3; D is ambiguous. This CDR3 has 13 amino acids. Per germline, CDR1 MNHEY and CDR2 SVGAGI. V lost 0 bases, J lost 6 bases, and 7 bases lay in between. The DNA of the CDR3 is TGTGCCAGCAGTTACTCTACGGGTGATACGCAGTATTTT. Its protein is CASSYSTGDTQYF.

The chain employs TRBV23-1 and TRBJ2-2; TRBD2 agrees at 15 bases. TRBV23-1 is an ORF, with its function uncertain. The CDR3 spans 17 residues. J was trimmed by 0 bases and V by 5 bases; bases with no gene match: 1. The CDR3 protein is CASSRTSGRANTGELFF. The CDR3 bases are TGCGCCAGCAGTAGGACTAGCGGGAGGGCGAACACCGGGGAGCTGTTTTTT.

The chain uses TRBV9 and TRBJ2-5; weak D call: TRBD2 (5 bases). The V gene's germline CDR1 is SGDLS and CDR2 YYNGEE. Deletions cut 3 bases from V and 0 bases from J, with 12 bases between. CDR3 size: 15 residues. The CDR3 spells CASSGGGGYQETQYF. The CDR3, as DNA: TGTGCCAGCAGCGGAGGTGGCGGGTACCAAGAGACCCAGTACTTC.

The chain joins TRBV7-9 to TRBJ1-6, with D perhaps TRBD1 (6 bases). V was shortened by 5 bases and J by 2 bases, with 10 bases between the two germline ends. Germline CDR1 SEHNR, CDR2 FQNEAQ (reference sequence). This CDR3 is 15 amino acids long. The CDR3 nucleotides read TGTGCCAGCAGCACACAGGGCACCTATAATTCACCCCTCCACTTT. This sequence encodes CASSTQGTYNSPLHF.

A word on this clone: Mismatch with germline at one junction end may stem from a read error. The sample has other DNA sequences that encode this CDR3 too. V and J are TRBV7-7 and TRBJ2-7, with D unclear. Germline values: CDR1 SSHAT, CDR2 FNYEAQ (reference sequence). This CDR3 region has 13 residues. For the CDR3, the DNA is TGTGCTAGCAGCTTAGGTCGGTCCTACGAGCAGTACTTC. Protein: CASSLGRSYEQYF.

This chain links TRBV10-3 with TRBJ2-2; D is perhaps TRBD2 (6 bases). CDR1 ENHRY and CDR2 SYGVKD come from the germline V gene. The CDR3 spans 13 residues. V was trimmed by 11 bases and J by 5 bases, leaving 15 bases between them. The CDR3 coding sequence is TGTGCCGTCTCTAGCGATAGGACCGGGGAGCTGTTTTTT. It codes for CAVSSDRTGELFF.

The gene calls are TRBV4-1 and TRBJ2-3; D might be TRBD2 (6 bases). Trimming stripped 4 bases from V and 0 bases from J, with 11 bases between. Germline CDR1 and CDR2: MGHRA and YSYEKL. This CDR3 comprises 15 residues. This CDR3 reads CASSPIADSTDTQYF. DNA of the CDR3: TGCGCCAGCAGCCCCATAGCGGATAGCACAGATACGCAGTATTTT.

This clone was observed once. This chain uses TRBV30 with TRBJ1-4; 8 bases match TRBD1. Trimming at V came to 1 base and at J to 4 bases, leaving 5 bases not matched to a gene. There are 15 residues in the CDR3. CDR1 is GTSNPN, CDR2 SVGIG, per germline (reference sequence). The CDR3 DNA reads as TGTGCCTGGAGTGGAACAGGGGGGAGTAATGAAAAACTGTTTTTT. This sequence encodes CAWSGTGGSNEKLFF.

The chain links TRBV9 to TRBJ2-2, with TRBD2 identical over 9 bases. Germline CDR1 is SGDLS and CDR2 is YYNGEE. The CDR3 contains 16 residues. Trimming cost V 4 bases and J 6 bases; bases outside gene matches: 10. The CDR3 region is CASSPRSSGMAGELFF. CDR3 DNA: TGTGCCAGCAGCCCCAGGTCTAGCGGGATGGCCGGGGAGCTGTTTTTT.

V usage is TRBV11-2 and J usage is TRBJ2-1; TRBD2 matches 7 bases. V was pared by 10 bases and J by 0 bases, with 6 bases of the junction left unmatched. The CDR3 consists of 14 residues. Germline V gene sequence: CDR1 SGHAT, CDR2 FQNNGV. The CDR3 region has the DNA TGTGCCACCGTGGGGGGGTTCTCCTACAATGAGCAGTTCTTC. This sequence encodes CATVGGFSYNEQFF.

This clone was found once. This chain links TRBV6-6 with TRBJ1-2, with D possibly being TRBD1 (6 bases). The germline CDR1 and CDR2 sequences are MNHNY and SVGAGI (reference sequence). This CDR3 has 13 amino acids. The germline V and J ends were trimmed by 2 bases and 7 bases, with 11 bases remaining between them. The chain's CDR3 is CASSYRQVGGYTF. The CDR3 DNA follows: TGTGCCAGCAGTTACCGACAGGTTGGTGGCTACACCTTC.

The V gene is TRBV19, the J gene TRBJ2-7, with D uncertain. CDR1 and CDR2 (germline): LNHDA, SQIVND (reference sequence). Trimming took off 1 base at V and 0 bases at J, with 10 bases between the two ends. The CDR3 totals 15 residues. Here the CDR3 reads CASSIAASSSYEQYF. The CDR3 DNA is TGTGCCAGTAGTATAGCCGCCTCAAGCTCCTACGAGCAGTACTTC.

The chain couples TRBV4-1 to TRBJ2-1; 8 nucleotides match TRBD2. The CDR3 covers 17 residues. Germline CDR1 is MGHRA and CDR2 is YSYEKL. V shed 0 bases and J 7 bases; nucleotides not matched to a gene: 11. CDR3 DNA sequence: TGCGCCAGCAGCCAAGACGGGGGGACGGGACTAGTTAATGAGCAGTTCTTC. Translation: CASSQDGGTGLVNEQFF.

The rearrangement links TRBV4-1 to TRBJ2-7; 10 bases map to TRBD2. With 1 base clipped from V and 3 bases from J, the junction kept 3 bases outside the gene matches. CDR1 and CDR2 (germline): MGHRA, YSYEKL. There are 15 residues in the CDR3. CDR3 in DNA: TGCGCCAGCAGCCAAGCGACTAGCGGGCTCTACGAGCAGTACTTC. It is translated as CASSQATSGLYEQYF.

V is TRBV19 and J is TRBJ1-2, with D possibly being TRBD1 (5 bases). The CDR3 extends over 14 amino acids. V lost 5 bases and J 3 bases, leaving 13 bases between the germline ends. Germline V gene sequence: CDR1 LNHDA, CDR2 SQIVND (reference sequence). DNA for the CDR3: TGTGCCAGTAGTTTGGGGGGTGAGGACTATGGCTACACCTTC. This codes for CASSLGGEDYGYTF. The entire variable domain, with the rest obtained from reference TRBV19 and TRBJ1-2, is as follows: DGGITQSPKYLFRKEGQNVTLSCEQNLNHDAMYWYRQDPGQGLRLIYYSQIVNDFQKGDIAEGYSVSREKKESFPLTVTSAQKNPTAFYLCASSLGGEDYGYTFGSGTRLTVV.

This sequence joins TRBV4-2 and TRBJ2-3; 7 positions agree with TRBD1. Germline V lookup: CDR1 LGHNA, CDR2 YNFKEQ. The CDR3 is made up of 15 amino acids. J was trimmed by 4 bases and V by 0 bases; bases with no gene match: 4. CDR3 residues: CASSQEGDSADTQYF. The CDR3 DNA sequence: TGTGCCAGCAGCCAAGAAGGGGACAGCGCAGATACGCAGTATTTT.

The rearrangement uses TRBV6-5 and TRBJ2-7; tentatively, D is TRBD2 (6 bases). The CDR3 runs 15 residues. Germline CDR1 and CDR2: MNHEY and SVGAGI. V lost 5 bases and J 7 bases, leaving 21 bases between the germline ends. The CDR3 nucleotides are TGTGCCAGCAGTCTTTCGGGAGTGGGAACTGGAGAGCAGTACTTC. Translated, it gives CASSLSGVGTGEQYF.

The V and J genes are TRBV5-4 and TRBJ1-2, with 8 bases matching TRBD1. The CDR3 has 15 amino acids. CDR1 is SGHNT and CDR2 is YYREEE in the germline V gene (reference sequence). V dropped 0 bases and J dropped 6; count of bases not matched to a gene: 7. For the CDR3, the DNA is TGTGCCAGCAGCTTGGTTGCAGGGGGCAAGGATGGCTACACCTTC. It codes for CASSLVAGGKDGYTF.

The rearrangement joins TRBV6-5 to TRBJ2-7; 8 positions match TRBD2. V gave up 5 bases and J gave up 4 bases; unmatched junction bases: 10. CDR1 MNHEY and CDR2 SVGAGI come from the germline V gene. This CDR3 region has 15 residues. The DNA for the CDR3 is TGTGCCAGCAGTCCTTTCAGCGGGAGTGAATACGAGCAGTACTTC. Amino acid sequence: CASSPFSGSEYEQYF.

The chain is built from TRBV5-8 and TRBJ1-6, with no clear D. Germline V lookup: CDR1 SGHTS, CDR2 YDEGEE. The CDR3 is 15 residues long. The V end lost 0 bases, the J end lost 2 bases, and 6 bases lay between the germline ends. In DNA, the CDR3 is TGTGCCAGCAGCTTGGCCGGGACCTATAATTCACCCCTCCACTTT. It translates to CASSLAGTYNSPLHF.